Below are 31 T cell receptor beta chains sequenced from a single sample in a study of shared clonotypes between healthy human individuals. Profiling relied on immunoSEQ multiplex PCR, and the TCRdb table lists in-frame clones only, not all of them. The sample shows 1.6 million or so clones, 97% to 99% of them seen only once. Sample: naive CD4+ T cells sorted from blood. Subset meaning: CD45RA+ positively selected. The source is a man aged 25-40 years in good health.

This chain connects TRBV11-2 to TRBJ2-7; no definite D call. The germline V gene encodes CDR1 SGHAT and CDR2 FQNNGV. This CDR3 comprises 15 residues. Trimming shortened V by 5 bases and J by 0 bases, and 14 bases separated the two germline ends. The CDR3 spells CASSLSGRSSYEQYF. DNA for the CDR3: TGTGCCAGCAGCCTATCGGGTCGAAGCTCCTACGAGCAGTACTTC.

Here the CDR3 DNA reads TGTGCAAGCGGACAGGGCGAAGAGACCCAGTACTTC. Amino acid sequence: CASGQGEETQYF. The chain recombines TRBV2 with TRBJ2-5; 8 nucleotides agree with TRBD1. CDR3 length: 12 residues. Germline V gene sequence: CDR1 SNHLY, CDR2 FYNNEI. Filled out from reference TRBV2 and TRBJ2-5, the complete variable domain reads EPEVTQTPSHQVTQMGQEVILRCVPISNHLYFYWYRQILGQKVEFLVSFYNNEISEKSEIFDDQFSVERPDGSNFTLKIRSTKLEDSAMYFCASGQGEETQYFGPGTRLLVL.

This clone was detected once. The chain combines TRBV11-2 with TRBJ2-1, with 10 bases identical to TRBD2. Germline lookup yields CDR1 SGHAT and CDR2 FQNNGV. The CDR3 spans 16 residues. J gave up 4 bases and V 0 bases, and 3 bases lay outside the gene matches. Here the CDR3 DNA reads TGTGCCAGCAGCTTAGATGGACTAGCGGTGTACAATGAGCAGTTCTTC. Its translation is CASSLDGLAVYNEQFF.

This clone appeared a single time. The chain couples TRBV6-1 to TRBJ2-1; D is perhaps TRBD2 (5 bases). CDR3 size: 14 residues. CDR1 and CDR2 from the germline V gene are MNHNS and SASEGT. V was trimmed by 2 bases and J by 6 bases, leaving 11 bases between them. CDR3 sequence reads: CASSEMEASNEQFF. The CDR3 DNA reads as TGTGCCAGCAGTGAAATGGAGGCCAGCAATGAGCAGTTCTTC.

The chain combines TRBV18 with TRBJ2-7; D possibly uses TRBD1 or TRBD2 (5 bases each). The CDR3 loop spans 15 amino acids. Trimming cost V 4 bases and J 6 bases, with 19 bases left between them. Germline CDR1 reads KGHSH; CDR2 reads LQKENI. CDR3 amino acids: CASSRGGTFSGEQYF. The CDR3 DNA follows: TGTGCCAGCTCACGTGGGGGAACGTTCTCGGGCGAGCAGTACTTC.

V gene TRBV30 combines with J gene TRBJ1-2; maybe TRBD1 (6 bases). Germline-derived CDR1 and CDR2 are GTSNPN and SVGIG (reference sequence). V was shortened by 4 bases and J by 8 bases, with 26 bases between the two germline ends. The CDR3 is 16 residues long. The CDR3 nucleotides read TGTGCCTGGACCTTTACTTACGGGGGCCCCCGGGGGGGCTACACCTTC. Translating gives CAWTFTYGGPRGGYTF.

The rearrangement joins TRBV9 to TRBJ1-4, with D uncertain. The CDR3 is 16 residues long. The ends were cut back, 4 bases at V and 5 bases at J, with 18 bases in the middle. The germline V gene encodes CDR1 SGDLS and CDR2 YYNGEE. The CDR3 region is CASSRGDGWANEKLFF. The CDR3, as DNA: TGTGCCAGCAGCCGCGGTGATGGCTGGGCAAATGAAAAACTGTTTTTT. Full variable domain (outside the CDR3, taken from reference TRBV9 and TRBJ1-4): DSGVTQTPKHLITATGQRVTLRCSPRSGDLSVYWYQQSLDQGLQFLIQYYNGEERAKGNILERFSAQQFPDLHSELNLSSLELGDSALYFCASSRGDGWANEKLFFGSGTQLSVL.

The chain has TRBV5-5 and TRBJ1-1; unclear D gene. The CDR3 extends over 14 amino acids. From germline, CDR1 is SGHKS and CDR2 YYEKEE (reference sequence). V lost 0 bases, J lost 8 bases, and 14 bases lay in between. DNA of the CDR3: TGTGCCAGCAGCTTGGGCGGCAGCCTAGGCGAAGCTTTCTTT. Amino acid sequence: CASSLGGSLGEAFF. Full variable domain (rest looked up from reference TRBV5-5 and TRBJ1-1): DAGVTQSPTHLIKTRGQQVTLRCSPISGHKSVSWYQQVLGQGPQFIFQYYEKEERGRGNFPDRFSARQFPNYSSELNVNALLLGDSALYLCASSLGGSLGEAFFGQGTRLTVV.

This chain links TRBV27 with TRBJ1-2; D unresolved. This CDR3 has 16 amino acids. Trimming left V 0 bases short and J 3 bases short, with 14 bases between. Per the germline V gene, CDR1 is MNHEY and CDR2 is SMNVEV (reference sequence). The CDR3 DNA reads TGTGCCAGCAGTTTATCGGTCGGAAGTCCCTACTATGGCTACACCTTC. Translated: CASSLSVGSPYYGYTF.

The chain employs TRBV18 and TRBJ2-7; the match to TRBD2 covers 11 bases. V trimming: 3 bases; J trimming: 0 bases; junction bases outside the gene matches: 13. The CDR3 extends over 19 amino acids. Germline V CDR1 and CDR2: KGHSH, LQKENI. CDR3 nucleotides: TGTGCCAGCTCACCGCTTTCCGGGACTAGCGGATCGAGCTCCTACGAGCAGTACTTC. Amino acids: CASSPLSGTSGSSSYEQYF.

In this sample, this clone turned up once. This CDR3 reads CASSPDWREGSQYF. CDR3 sequence (DNA): TGTGCCAGCAGCCCAGATTGGCGGGAGGGATCCCAGTACTTC. The chain recombines TRBV28 with TRBJ2-5; 9 positions match TRBD2. Trimming removed 6 bases from V and 9 bases from J; junction bases left unmatched: 11. Germline lookup yields CDR1 MDHEN and CDR2 SYDVKM. This CDR3 spans 14 amino acids.

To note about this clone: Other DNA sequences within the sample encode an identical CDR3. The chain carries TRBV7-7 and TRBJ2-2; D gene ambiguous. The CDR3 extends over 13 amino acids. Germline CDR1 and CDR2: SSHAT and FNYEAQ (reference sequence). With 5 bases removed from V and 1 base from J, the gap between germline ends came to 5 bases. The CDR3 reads CASSLLNTGELFF. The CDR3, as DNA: TGTGCCAGCAGCCTCCTGAACACCGGGGAGCTGTTTTTT.

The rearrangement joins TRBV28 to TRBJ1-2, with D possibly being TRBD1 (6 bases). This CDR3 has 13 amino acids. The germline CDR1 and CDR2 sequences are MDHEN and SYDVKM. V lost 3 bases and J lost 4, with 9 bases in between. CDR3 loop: CASSFGDTYGYTF. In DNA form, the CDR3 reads TGTGCCAGCAGTTTCGGGGACACCTATGGCTACACCTTC.

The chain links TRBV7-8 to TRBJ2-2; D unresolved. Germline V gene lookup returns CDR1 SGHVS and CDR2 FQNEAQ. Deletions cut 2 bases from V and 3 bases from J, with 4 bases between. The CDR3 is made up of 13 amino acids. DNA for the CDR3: TGTGCCAGCAGCTTACTTTACACCGGGGAGCTGTTTTTT. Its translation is CASSLLYTGELFF.

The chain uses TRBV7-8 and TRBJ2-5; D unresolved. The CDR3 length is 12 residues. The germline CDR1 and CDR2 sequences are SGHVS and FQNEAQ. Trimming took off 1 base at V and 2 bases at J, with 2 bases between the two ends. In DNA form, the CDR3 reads TGTGCCAGCAGCTTAGGTCAAGAGACCCAGTACTTC. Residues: CASSLGQETQYF.

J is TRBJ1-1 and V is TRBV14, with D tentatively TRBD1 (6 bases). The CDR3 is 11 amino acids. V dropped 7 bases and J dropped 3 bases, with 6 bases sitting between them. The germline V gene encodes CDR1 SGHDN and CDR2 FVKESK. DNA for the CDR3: TGTGCCAGCAAGGGGGACACTGAAGCTTTCTTT. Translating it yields CASKGDTEAFF.

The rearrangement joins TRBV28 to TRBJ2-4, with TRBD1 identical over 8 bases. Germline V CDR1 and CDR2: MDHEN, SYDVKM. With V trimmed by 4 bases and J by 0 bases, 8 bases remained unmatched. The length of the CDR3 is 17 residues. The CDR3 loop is CASSSTGGVGAKNIQYF. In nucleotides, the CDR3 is TGTGCCAGCAGTTCTACAGGGGGAGTGGGAGCCAAAAACATTCAGTACTTC.

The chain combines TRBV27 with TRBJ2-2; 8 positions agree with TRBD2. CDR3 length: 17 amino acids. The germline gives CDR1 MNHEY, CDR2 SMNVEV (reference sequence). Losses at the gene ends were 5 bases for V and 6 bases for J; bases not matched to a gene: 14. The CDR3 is CASSLNRLARLAGELFF. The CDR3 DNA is TGTGCCAGCAGTCTGAATAGACTAGCGAGGCTAGCCGGGGAGCTGTTTTTT.

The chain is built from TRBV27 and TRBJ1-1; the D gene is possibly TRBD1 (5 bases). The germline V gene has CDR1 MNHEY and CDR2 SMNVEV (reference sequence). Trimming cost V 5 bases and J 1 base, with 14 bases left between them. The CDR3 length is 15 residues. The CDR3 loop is CASSPNSGANTEAFF. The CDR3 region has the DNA TGTGCCAGCAGTCCTAACAGTGGGGCGAACACTGAAGCTTTCTTT.

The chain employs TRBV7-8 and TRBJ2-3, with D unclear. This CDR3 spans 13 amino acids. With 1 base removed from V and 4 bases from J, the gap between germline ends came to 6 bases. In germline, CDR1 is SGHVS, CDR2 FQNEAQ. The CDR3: CASSLGHPDTQYF. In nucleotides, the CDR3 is TGTGCCAGCAGCTTAGGACATCCAGATACGCAGTATTTT.

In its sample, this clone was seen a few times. The CDR3 reads CASSGTSGGTGEQYF. CDR3 coding DNA: TGTGCCAGCAGCGGGACCTCGGGAGGGACCGGCGAGCAGTACTTC. The J gene is TRBJ2-7, the V gene TRBV9, with TRBD2 matching over 8 bases. From germline, CDR1 is SGDLS and CDR2 YYNGEE. The trim removed 3 bases at V and 6 bases at J, leaving 11 bases unmatched. The CDR3 loop spans 15 amino acids.

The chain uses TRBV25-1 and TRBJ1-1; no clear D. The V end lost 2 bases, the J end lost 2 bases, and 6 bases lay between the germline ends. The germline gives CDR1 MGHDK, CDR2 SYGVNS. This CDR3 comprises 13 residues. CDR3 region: CASSERQNTEAFF. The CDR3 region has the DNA TGTGCCAGCAGTGAACGACAAAACACTGAAGCTTTCTTT.

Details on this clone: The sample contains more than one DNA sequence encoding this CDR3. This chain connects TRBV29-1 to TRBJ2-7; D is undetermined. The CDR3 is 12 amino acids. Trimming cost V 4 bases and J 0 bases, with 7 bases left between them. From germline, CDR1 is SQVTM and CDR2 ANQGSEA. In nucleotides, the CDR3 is TGCAGCGTTGTCGGTAGCTCCTACGAGCAGTACTTC. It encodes CSVVGSSYEQYF.

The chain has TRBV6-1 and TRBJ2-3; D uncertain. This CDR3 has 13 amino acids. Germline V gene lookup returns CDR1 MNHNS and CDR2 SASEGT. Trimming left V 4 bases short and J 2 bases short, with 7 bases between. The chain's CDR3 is CASSVLNTDTQYF. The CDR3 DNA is TGTGCCAGCAGTGTCCTTAACACAGATACGCAGTATTTT.

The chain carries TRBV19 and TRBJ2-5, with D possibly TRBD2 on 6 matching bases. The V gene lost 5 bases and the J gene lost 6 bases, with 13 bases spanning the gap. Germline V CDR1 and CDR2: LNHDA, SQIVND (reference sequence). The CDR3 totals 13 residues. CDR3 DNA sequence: TGTGCCAGTAGTGCGGGAAGTACGAAGACCCAGTACTTC. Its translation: CASSAGSTKTQYF.

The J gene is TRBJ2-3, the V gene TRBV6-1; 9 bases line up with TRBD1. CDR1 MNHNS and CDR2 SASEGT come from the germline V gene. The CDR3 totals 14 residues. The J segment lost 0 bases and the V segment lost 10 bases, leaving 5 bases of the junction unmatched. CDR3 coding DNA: TGTGCCATGATGGACAGGGGTAGCACAGATACGCAGTATTTT. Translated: CAMMDRGSTDTQYF.

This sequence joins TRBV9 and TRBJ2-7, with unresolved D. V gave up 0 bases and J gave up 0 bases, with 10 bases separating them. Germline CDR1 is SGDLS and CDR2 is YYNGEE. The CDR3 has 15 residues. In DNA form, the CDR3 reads TGTGCCAGCAGCGTAGGACCAGTGAGCTCCTACGAGCAGTACTTC. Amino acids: CASSVGPVSSYEQYF.

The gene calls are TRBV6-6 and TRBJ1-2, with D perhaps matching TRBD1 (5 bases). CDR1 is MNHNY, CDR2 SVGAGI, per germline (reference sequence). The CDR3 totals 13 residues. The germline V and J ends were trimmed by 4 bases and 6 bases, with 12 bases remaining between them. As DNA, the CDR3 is TGTGCCAGCAGTTTAAAGGGGATTGATGGCTACACCTTC. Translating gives CASSLKGIDGYTF.

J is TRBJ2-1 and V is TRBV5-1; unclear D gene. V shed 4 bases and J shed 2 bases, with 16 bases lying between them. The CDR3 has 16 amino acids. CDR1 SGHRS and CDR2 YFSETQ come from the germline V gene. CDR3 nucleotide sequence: TGCGCCAGCAGCCGACTGGTGGAATCTGCCTACAATGAGCAGTTCTTC. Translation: CASSRLVESAYNEQFF.

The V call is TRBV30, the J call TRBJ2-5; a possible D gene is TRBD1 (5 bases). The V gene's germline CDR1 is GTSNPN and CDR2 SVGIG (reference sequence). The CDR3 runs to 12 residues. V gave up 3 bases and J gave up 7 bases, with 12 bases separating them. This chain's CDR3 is CAWRAGLGTQYF. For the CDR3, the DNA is TGTGCCTGGAGAGCAGGGTTAGGGACCCAGTACTTC.

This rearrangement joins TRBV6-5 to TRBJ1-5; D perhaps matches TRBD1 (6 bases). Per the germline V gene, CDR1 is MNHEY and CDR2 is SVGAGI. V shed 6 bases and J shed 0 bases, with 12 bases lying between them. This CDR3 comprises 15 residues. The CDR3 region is CASSRTVDSNQPQHF. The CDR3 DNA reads TGTGCCAGCAGCAGGACAGTTGATAGCAATCAGCCCCAGCATTTT.